Below are 27 T cell receptor beta chains sequenced from a single sample in a study of T-cell reconstitution after alpha-beta-depleted transplantation in children. As it was prepared, the TCRbeta library received unique molecular identifiers. TCRdb used MiXCR to reprocess the PCR reads, holding one entry per CDR3 protein. The sample lists about 270,000 distinct CDR3 sequences, 9.9% occurring once. This specimen consisted of PBMCs from the stem cell graft donor, obtained from the stem cell graft. Receptors originate from a human donor who donated a stem cell graft to a child with SCID.

In the case of this clonotype: The junction does not match germline at one end; this may be a read error. The CDR3 protein is CASTLAPASTDTQYF. DNA for the CDR3: TGCGCCAGCACCTTGGCGCCAGCCAGCACAGATACGCAGTATTTT. The gene calls are TRBV5-1 and TRBJ2-3; D remains unclear. The CDR3 is 15 amino acids. CDR1 is SGHRS, CDR2 YFSETQ, per germline. The variable domain in full, with the rest retrieved from reference TRBV5-1 and TRBJ2-3, is KAGVTQTPRYLIKTRGQQVTLSCSPISGHRSVSWYQQTPGQGLQFLFEYFSETQRNKGNFPGRFSGRQFSNSRSEMNVSTLELGDSALYLCASTLAPASTDTQYFGPGTRLTVL.

Many counts were recorded for this clonotype. V and J are TRBV24-1 and TRBJ2-1; D possibly corresponds to TRBD1 (6 bases). The CDR3 is made up of 16 amino acids. With 0 bases removed from V and 8 bases from J, the gap between germline ends came to 16 bases. The germline V gene encodes CDR1 KGHDR and CDR2 SFDVKD. The CDR3 DNA reads as TGTGCCACCAGTGATTTGAAGGGGGAATCATCTTATGAGCAGTTCTTC. Translated, it gives CATSDLKGESSYEQFF.

This clonotype was detected ten times or more. Here the CDR3 reads CASSPWDRGLEKLFF. Written as DNA, the CDR3 is TGTGCCAGCAGCCCCTGGGACAGGGGGCTAGAAAAACTGTTTTTT. The chain links TRBV7-9 to TRBJ1-4, with TRBD1 matching 12 bases. Germline values: CDR1 SEHNR, CDR2 FQNEAQ (reference sequence). J gave up 8 bases and V 5 bases, and 6 bases lay outside the gene matches. The CDR3 covers 15 residues.

The V gene is TRBV11-2, the J gene TRBJ2-5; TRBD2 agrees at 7 bases. The V and J ends lost 9 bases and 5 bases, in that order; junction bases with no gene match: 9. Germline values: CDR1 SGHAT, CDR2 FQNNGV. The CDR3 consists of 13 residues. The DNA for the CDR3 is TGTGCCAGTGGGACTATCCAGAGGGAGACCCAGTACTTC. Amino acid sequence: CASGTIQRETQYF.

This clonotype was recorded many times. The chain has TRBV9 and TRBJ2-7; D possibly corresponds to TRBD2 (6 bases). The CDR3 runs 15 residues. CDR1 is SGDLS and CDR2 is YYNGEE in the germline V gene. With 4 bases removed from V and 3 bases from J, the gap between germline ends came to 17 bases. The CDR3 DNA sequence: TGTGCCAGCAGCCCAAACACGGGGGTGAGCTACGAGCAGTACTTC. Residues: CASSPNTGVSYEQYF.

This clonotype was found a few times. CDR3 in amino acids: CASSLTPIDEKLFF. The DNA of the CDR3 is TGTGCCAGCAGCTTGACACCGATCGATGAAAAACTGTTTTTT. The rearrangement uses TRBV7-8 and TRBJ1-4, with D hard to call. The germline CDR1 and CDR2 sequences are SGHVS and FQNEAQ. This CDR3 has 14 residues. Trimming took off 3 bases at V and 6 bases at J, with 11 bases between the two ends.

The V and J genes are TRBV6-5 and TRBJ1-2; 7 bases fit TRBD1. There are 13 residues in the CDR3. Germline V lookup: CDR1 MNHEY, CDR2 SVGAGI. V dropped 6 bases and J dropped 8; count of bases not matched to a gene: 9. The CDR3 nucleotides read TGTGCCAGCAGCACAGGGGACGTCTTGGGCTACACCTTC. Encoded protein: CASSTGDVLGYTF.

This clonotype was detected a few times. The chain is built from TRBV6-5 and TRBJ1-1, with 7 bases lining up with TRBD1. V trimming: 4 bases; J trimming: 4 bases; junction bases outside the gene matches: 6. Germline values: CDR1 MNHEY, CDR2 SVGAGI. The CDR3 covers 14 residues. CDR3 sequence reads: CASSFQTGVTEAFF. CDR3 bases: TGTGCCAGCAGTTTCCAAACAGGGGTCACTGAAGCTTTCTTT.

This clonotype appeared a few times. V gene TRBV12-3 or TRBV12-4 combines with J gene TRBJ1-1, with unresolved D. V was pared by 4 bases and J by 0 bases, with 9 bases between. CDR3 size: 14 residues. CDR3 amino acids: CASSSQPLNTEAFF. CDR3 bases: TGTGCCAGCAGTTCACAGCCCTTGAACACTGAAGCTTTCTTT.

This clonotype was picked up many times. The genes are TRBV7-9 and TRBJ2-5, with D tentatively TRBD2 (6 bases). The CDR3 has 15 amino acids. Germline values: CDR1 SEHNR, CDR2 FQNEAQ (reference sequence). V dropped 1 base and J dropped 2 bases, with 11 bases sitting between them. The CDR3 protein is CASSLGADYQETQYF. The CDR3 DNA sequence: TGTGCCAGCAGCTTAGGTGCGGACTATCAAGAGACCCAGTACTTC.

This clonotype was seen a handful of times. The chain has TRBV12-3 or TRBV12-4 and TRBJ2-1; 12 positions agree with TRBD2. The CDR3 spans 16 residues. With V trimmed by 6 bases and J by 6 bases, 9 bases remained unmatched. Here the CDR3 DNA reads TGTGCCAGCAGCCCGACTAGCGGGGGCGGCCCCAATGAGCAGTTCTTC. It codes for CASSPTSGGGPNEQFF.

This clonotype was observed a few times. J is TRBJ1-3 and V is TRBV5-1; D gene unclear. The CDR3 is 15 amino acids. Germline CDR1 is SGHRS and CDR2 is YFSETQ. With 7 bases removed from V and 0 bases from J, the gap between germline ends came to 14 bases. The CDR3 DNA follows: TGCGCCAGCGCGATCCGGGCCGACTCTGGAAACACCATATATTTT. This encodes CASAIRADSGNTIYF.

This chain joins TRBV12-3 or TRBV12-4 and TRBJ1-2; 7 nucleotides align to TRBD1. V shed 3 bases and J 9 bases; nucleotides not matched to a gene: 10. The CDR3 has 14 amino acids. The CDR3 DNA reads TGTGCCAGCAGTTTGTATACAGGGGAGGGAAGCTACACCTTC. Protein sequence: CASSLYTGEGSYTF.

This clonotype was counted at least ten times. The chain is built from TRBV7-9 and TRBJ2-7, with D tentatively TRBD1 or TRBD2 (5 bases each). Germline V gene lookup returns CDR1 SEHNR and CDR2 FQNEAQ (reference sequence). Between the trimmed V and J ends, which lost 5 bases and 4 bases, there was a span of 21 bases. CDR3 length equals 16 residues. The DNA for the CDR3 is TGTGCCAGCAGCCCCGGGACCGGATTAGGTCTTTACGAGCAGTACTTC. As protein: CASSPGTGLGLYEQYF.

This chain links TRBV20-1 with TRBJ1-1; D not certain. This CDR3 region has 14 residues. Germline V gene data show CDR1 as DFQATT and CDR2 as SNEGSKA (reference sequence). Trimming left V 6 bases short and J 3 bases short, with 17 bases between. The CDR3 reads CSAIPLTVHTEAFF. CDR3 bases: TGCAGTGCCATCCCGCTTACAGTACACACTGAAGCTTTCTTT.

The chain links TRBV6-5 to TRBJ1-1; D remains unclear. The CDR3 loop spans 15 amino acids. Per germline, CDR1 MNHEY and CDR2 SVGAGI. Trimming pared 0 bases from V and 0 bases from J, leaving 8 bases between. DNA for the CDR3: TGTGCCAGCAGTTACTCGCACAGCCTGAACACTGAAGCTTTCTTT. Protein sequence: CASSYSHSLNTEAFF.

The gene calls are TRBV7-9 and TRBJ2-2; 9 positions agree with TRBD1. V was clipped by 6 bases and J by 3 bases; unmatched bases: 11. The length of the CDR3 is 17 residues. CDR1 SEHNR and CDR2 FQNEAQ come from the germline V gene (reference sequence). The CDR3 is CASRFKTGGEDTGELFF. CDR3 DNA sequence: TGTGCCAGCAGATTCAAGACAGGGGGGGAAGACACCGGGGAGCTGTTTTTT.

The rearrangement joins TRBV12-3 or TRBV12-4 to TRBJ2-7; TRBD1 aligns across 9 bases. CDR3 length equals 15 residues. The trim removed 5 bases at V and 3 bases at J, leaving 8 bases unmatched. The CDR3 here is CASSLDRGPFYEQYF. CDR3 bases: TGTGCCAGCAGTCTGGACAGGGGCCCCTTCTACGAGCAGTACTTC.

This clonotype came up a few times. In DNA, the CDR3 is TGCGCCAGCAGCAAGGCGGGAACCTACAATGAGCAGTTCTTC. Residues: CASSKAGTYNEQFF. The gene calls are TRBV5-1 and TRBJ2-1, with D possibly being TRBD2 (6 bases). V lost 4 bases and J 2 bases, leaving 10 bases between the germline ends. The germline CDR1 and CDR2 sequences are SGHRS and YFSETQ. The CDR3 runs to 14 residues.

The chain is built from TRBV5-6 and TRBJ1-1, with D tentatively TRBD1 (5 bases). V was pared by 5 bases and J by 4 bases, with 12 bases between. CDR1 is SGHDT, CDR2 YYEEEE, per germline. CDR3 size: 13 residues. The CDR3 nucleotides are TGTGCCAGCAGGCGGCAGGGAATCACTGAAGCTTTCTTT. Its protein is CASRRQGITEAFF.

This clonotype has just a few counts. The J gene is TRBJ2-1, the V gene TRBV3-1; D not resolved. CDR3 length: 13 residues. CDR1 and CDR2 from the germline V gene are LGHDT and YNNKEL (reference sequence). V dropped 1 base and J dropped 9 bases, with 10 bases sitting between them. CDR3: CASSQGRASEQFF. The CDR3 nucleotides are TGTGCCAGCAGCCAAGGAAGGGCTAGTGAGCAGTTCTTC.

The rearrangement uses TRBV6-1 and TRBJ2-3; TRBD1 or TRBD2 may be the D gene (5 bases each). The CDR3 is made up of 14 amino acids. Trimming took 7 bases from V and 6 from J, leaving 17 bases between them. CDR1 is MNHNS, CDR2 SASEGT, per germline. The DNA for the CDR3 is TGTGCCAGCACTCCGGGACGGATGAGGGATACGCAGTATTTT. It specifies CASTPGRMRDTQYF.

This CDR3 reads CSATGASSYEQYF. The DNA for the CDR3 is TGCAGCGCCACCGGGGCTTCCTCCTACGAGCAGTACTTC. The chain carries TRBV29-1 and TRBJ2-7; TRBD1 or TRBD2 may be the D gene (5 bases each). The CDR3 runs to 13 residues. The V and J ends lost 7 bases and 0 bases respectively, with 13 bases between them. From germline, CDR1 is SQVTM and CDR2 ANQGSEA.

This clonotype was detected a few times. The chain recombines TRBV11-3 with TRBJ2-1; D may be TRBD2 (5 bases). Germline-derived CDR1 and CDR2 are SGHNT and YENEEA. The CDR3 loop spans 15 amino acids. V was pared by 0 bases and J by 8 bases, with 14 bases between. CDR3 protein: CASSLDLGVSDEQFF. For the CDR3, the DNA is TGTGCCAGCAGCTTAGATCTGGGAGTTAGCGATGAGCAGTTCTTC. Variable domain in full (rest from reference TRBV11-3 and TRBJ2-1): EAGVVQSPRYKIIEKKQPVAFWCNPISGHNTLYWYLQNLGQGPELLIRYENEEAVDDSQLPKDRFSAERLKGVDSTLKIQPAELGDSAVYLCASSLDLGVSDEQFFGPGTRLTVL.

V is TRBV10-3 and J is TRBJ2-5, with 7 bases identical to TRBD2. This CDR3 contains 13 residues. Trimming cost V 10 bases and J 4 bases; bases outside gene matches: 9. The V gene's germline CDR1 is ENHRY and CDR2 SYGVKD. The CDR3 reads CATAELASETQYF. CDR3 DNA: TGTGCCACAGCGGAACTAGCGTCAGAGACCCAGTACTTC.

This clonotype was detected a few times. The chain has TRBV29-1 and TRBJ1-1; TRBD1 aligns across 8 bases. The CDR3 is 13 amino acids. With 5 bases clipped from V and 5 bases from J, the junction kept 7 bases outside the gene matches. CDR1 and CDR2 from the germline V gene are SQVTM and ANQGSEA. CDR3 amino acids: CSVRPGQGTEAFF. In DNA, the CDR3 is TGCAGCGTTCGCCCAGGACAGGGAACTGAAGCTTTCTTT.

The genes are TRBV5-1 and TRBJ1-3; the D is unclear. The V end was cut by 4 bases, the J end by 4 bases, with 12 bases between. There are 14 residues in the CDR3. In germline, CDR1 is SGHRS, CDR2 YFSETQ. CDR3 in DNA: TGCGCCAGCAGCCCGGATACAGCCGGAAACACCATATATTTT. Translated: CASSPDTAGNTIYF.